The text below deals with one T cell receptor beta chain. Its antigen is currently unknown. This entry is derived from a study of cytomegalovirus exposure and HLA in healthy donors. Study-wide results and limits: While the bulk of TCR sequences proved rare, some public TCRs turned up in many donors.

This CDR3 comprises 14 residues. Per germline, CDR1 SSHAT and CDR2 FNYEAQ (reference sequence). The ends were cut back, 5 bases at V and 3 bases at J, with 13 bases in the middle. Measured with immunoSEQ multiplex PCR; TCRdb has only the in-frame clones, and not every one. Of 150,000 to 180,000 clones in the sample, around 88% were seen once. Source material: PBMCs. The TCR comes from a man younger than 30 in good health and CMV-seropositive. This chain links TRBV7-7 with TRBJ2-5; possibly TRBD2 for D (6 bases). CDR3: CASSPGLSKETQYF. In DNA form, the CDR3 reads TGTGCCAGCAGCCCGGGACTTTCGAAAGAGACCCAGTACTTC.